This record looks at one T cell receptor beta chain sequence and its context. Study processing details: Amplification with reference gene primers provided the estimates of nucleated cell counts. Using immunoSEQ multiplex PCR, the repertoire was profiled, and TCRdb retains in-frame clones only, with some absent. That table furnishes V, J and clone size, whereas the DNA furnished D and trimming. The sample consists of about 81,000 clones, over 75% of them appearing once. This entry is derived from a study of blood T cell repertoires in COVID-19. Study at large: Samples taken during acute and convalescent COVID-19 were collected in the United States, Italy and Spain. From T cells, B-cell-depleted T cells, or PBMCs came the material, which was cDNA or gDNA.

CDR3 length equals 15 residues. Trimming took 2 bases from V and 8 from J, leaving 13 bases between them. Germline assignment: CDR1 MDHEN and CDR2 SYDVKM. J is TRBJ1-6 and V is TRBV28; D may be TRBD1 (5 bases). The sequencing sample was made of peripheral blood. This TCR was recovered from a woman aged 70-85 years with acute or convalescent COVID-19. CDR3 in amino acids: CASSLGGARDSPLHF. The CDR3 bases are TGTGCCAGCAGTTTAGGCGGGGCGAGGGATTCACCCCTCCACTTT.